A selection of T cell receptor beta chains follows, all from one sample in a study of blood T cell repertoires in COVID-19. TCRdb keeps only in-frame clones here, not all; method: immunoSEQ multiplex PCR. The table shows under 250,000 clones, with approximately 90% occurring only once. The sequencing input was peripheral blood. Receptors were obtained from a man in his forties or fifties with COVID-19, enrolled during active disease. CDR3s leave out the opening cysteine and the closing phenylalanine or tryptophan.

v_call cdr3_aa
TRBV7-8 ASSYTRGEAGNTIY
TRBV7-9 ASSLMREDYGYT
TRBV30 AWGGQGDSPLH
TRBV7-3 ASSLNQGGPSTDTQY
TRBV19 ASSIAEAGLYNEQF
TRBV6-5 ASSPGAGGPDTQY
TRBV10-2 ASSDNGVGQPQH
TRBV27 ASSSQTSEIRGVEF
TRBV7-2 ASKLAGGETQY
TRBV5-1 ASSRDRIREKLF
TRBV4-2 ASSQEGGSSYNEQF
TRBV7-2 ASSLDPSGTANTGELF
TRBV6-5 ASSGTRTYEQY
TRBV28 ASSLFTGGIDTQY
TRBV2 ASSEADSNYGYT
TRBV18 ASSPLMWGRNGMNTEAF
TRBV7-9 ASSSRTVKTEAF
TRBV28 ASSLSGGAEKLF
TRBV2 ASSVVRTGELF
TRBV5-4 ASSLRGVPETQY
TRBV18 ASSPGTGGSYEQY
TRBV6-5 ASSYSGQGWYNGYT
TRBV5-1 ASNRGEGGETQY
TRBV19 ASSARRFVSQETQY
TRBV10-3 AIRTGTGDEQY
TRBV9 ASSLRLESTDTQY
TRBV11-2 ASSQWGQPTNEKLF
TRBV19 ASSSQGAADTQY
TRBV24-1 ATSERGSSGNTIY
TRBV15 ATSSPGHLSGNTIY
TRBV11-3 ASSPGRGYEQY
TRBV5-4 ASSLGGQGSYEQY
TRBV5-1 ASSVGQGAIDEQF
TRBV19 ASSDRRNTGELF
TRBV27 ASSSEAPVGTDTQY
TRBV5-1 ASSLDITYEQY
TRBV4-3 ASSQDSGTSGNEQF
TRBV5-1 ASSLQDQETQY
TRBV7-2 ASSLGTPGQISYEQY
TRBV18 ASSPGGDSLNEQF